The present TCR beta chain was sequenced within a study of blood T cell repertoires in COVID-19. Study as a whole: Sources were T cells, B-cell-depleted T cells, or PBMCs; the material itself was cDNA or gDNA.

Seattle's cohort entered during active infection and was followed longitudinally. Germline values: CDR1 SGHTA, CDR2 FQGNSA. Trimming left V 3 bases short and J 1 base short, with 12 bases between. This CDR3 has 16 residues. Clones were sequenced by immunoSEQ multiplex PCR, and TCRdb holds only the in-frame ones, with some missing. This sample has some 250,000 clones, with 80% to 90% found just once. This TCR was recovered from a woman aged 80 or older with COVID-19, enrolled during active disease. The chain joins TRBV7-2 to TRBJ2-2; D possibly corresponds to TRBD2 (6 bases). Sequencing was carried out using peripheral blood. CDR3 sequence (DNA): TGTGCCAGCAGCTTTGGAGGGAGTAGGAACACCGGGGAGCTGTTTTTT. This gives the protein CASSFGGSRNTGELFF.